These 10 T cell receptor beta chains came from one sample sequenced in a study of T cells in Graves' hyperthyroidism and ophthalmopathy (dated by TCRdb to the late 2010s). Receptors were amplified or captured by multiplex PCR. The sequencer was an Illumina HiSeq 2000. The TCR beta CDR3 regions were amplified from RNA transcripts. The first round of RT-PCR for the TCR CDR3 was performed with the HTBI primer set and the Qiagen OneStep RT-PCR kit. TCRdb's own reprocessing of the public reads used fastp at Q25 and MiXCR and kept productive beta chains. Entries that share a CDR3 protein sequence are merged under the most common genes and DNA. Counted in this sample were more than 450,000 distinct CDR3 sequences; around 13% of them appeared once. Of the sample, around 14% is held by the ten largest clones. Sequenced input: blood. The receptors were sampled from a woman aged 35 to 49 with Graves' hyperthyroidism.

This clonotype was observed at least ten times. The chain recombines TRBV5-1 with TRBJ2-3; TRBD1 might be the D (5 bases). The CDR3 is 15 amino acids. Germline loops: CDR1 SGHRS, CDR2 YFSETQ. V shed 4 bases and J shed 0 bases, with 12 bases lying between them. DNA of the CDR3: TGCGCCAGCAGCACAGACAGCATTAGCACAGATACGCAGTATTTT. This codes for CASSTDSISTDTQYF.

This clonotype was detected many times. This chain joins TRBV20-1 and TRBJ2-5; D might be TRBD1 or TRBD2, each matching 5 bases. The CDR3 has 16 residues. CDR1 and CDR2 from the germline V gene are DFQATT and SNEGSKA (reference sequence). Trimming left V 4 bases short and J 3 bases short, with 21 bases between. CDR3 protein: CSAIRVAGTQEETQYF. The CDR3 DNA is TGCAGTGCTATCCGGGTGGCAGGGACCCAAGAAGAGACCCAGTACTTC.

There are many counts of this clonotype. This sequence joins TRBV18 and TRBJ2-5, with D maybe TRBD2 (5 bases). The CDR3 totals 15 residues. The V gene lost 3 bases and the J gene lost 1 base, with 12 bases spanning the gap. The germline gives CDR1 KGHSH, CDR2 LQKENI. In nucleotides, the CDR3 is TGTGCCAGCTCACCTGCAGCGGCGGTCCAAGAGACCCAGTACTTC. Its translation is CASSPAAAVQETQYF.

Ten or more counts support this clonotype. The chain combines TRBV2 with TRBJ2-5; maybe TRBD1 (5 bases). Between the trimmed V and J ends, which lost 8 bases and 1 base, there was a span of 20 bases. CDR3 length: 16 residues. Germline V gives CDR1 SNHLY, CDR2 FYNNEI. DNA of the CDR3: TGTGCCAGCTGTTGTTCGTCCCTGACAGCCCAAGAGACCCAGTACTTC. Translated: CASCCSSLTAQETQYF.

This clonotype was observed many times. The J gene is TRBJ1-1, the V gene TRBV3-1, with D possibly being TRBD1 (5 bases). CDR1 LGHDT and CDR2 YNNKEL come from the germline V gene (reference sequence). The CDR3 has 12 amino acids. V lost 2 bases and J 8 bases, leaving 9 bases between the germline ends. The CDR3 loop reads CASSQIPGEAFF. For the CDR3, the DNA is TGTGCCAGCAGCCAAATTCCAGGGGAAGCTTTCTTT.

The chain is built from TRBV7-8 and TRBJ1-1; the D gene is possibly TRBD1 (6 bases). With 5 bases removed from V and 1 base from J, the gap between germline ends came to 17 bases. The germline V gene encodes CDR1 SGHVS and CDR2 FQNEAQ. The length of the CDR3 is 16 residues. CDR3 residues: CASSLGGGNWNTEAFF. The CDR3 DNA reads as TGTGCCAGCAGCCTAGGGGGGGGGAATTGGAACACTGAAGCTTTCTTT.

This rearrangement joins TRBV13 to TRBJ1-2; D is undetermined. Germline assignment: CDR1 PRHDT and CDR2 FYEKMQ (reference sequence). This CDR3 is 12 amino acids long. Trimming took 6 bases from V and 5 from J, leaving 10 bases between them. CDR3 residues: CASSRGEYGYTF. CDR3 coding DNA: TGTGCCAGCAGTAGAGGTGAATATGGCTACACCTTC.

This clonotype occurred many times. The chain links TRBV7-9 to TRBJ2-3; D call uncertain. Germline V gives CDR1 SEHNR, CDR2 FQNEAQ (reference sequence). Trimming removed 2 bases from V and 2 bases from J, with 11 bases in between. The CDR3 sequence is 15 residues long. The CDR3 loop is CASSLWVVYTDTQYF. The CDR3 coding sequence is TGTGCCAGCAGCTTATGGGTCGTGTACACAGATACGCAGTATTTT.

Concerning this clonotype: A much bigger clone sits one base away, suggesting this may be a read error. The chain is built from TRBV7-8 and TRBJ2-5, with D possibly matching TRBD2 (6 bases). CDR1 SGHVS and CDR2 FQNEAQ come from the germline V gene. The CDR3 sequence is 13 residues long. The DNA for the CDR3 is TGTGCCAGCAAAAAGGGACTGTGGGAGACCCAGTGCTTC. Translating it yields CASKKGLWETQCF.

This clonotype was seen ten or more times. The chain has TRBV11-3 and TRBJ2-1, with 10 bases lining up with TRBD2. Germline loops: CDR1 SGHNT, CDR2 YENEEA. After removal of 5 bases from V and 0 bases from J, the junction contained 4 bases not matched to a gene. There are 16 residues in the CDR3. CDR3 sequence: CASSPSSGSSYNEQFF. The CDR3 DNA is TGTGCCAGCAGCCCCTCTAGCGGGAGCTCCTACAATGAGCAGTTCTTC.